This T cell receptor beta chain was recorded in a study of T-cell memory formation after mild COVID-19 (TCRdb year 2021). The study in broad terms: Most TCR sequence clusters were specific to one of the two donors. In two donors, T-cell clones that expanded and contracted after mild COVID-19 were followed by sequencing TCRalpha and TCRbeta repertoires longitudinally. Two young, previously healthy adult volunteers made up the cohort, one male and one female. Study-wide findings and limitations: Whether the second-wave clones peaking on day 37 were SARS-CoV-2 specific was not confirmed. From day 15 to 85, contracting clones showed balanced CD4/CD8 phenotypes, whereas a second wave of clones that expanded from day 15 to 37 leaned towards CD4+. Some responding clones were detected in pre-infection memory, suggesting pre-existing cross-reactive memory T cells joined the SARS-CoV-2 response. Contracting CD4+ clones were found mainly in CM and EM memory subsets, while CD8+ clones were enriched in EMRA. Only two mild cases were covered in the study, and larger cohorts including severe cases with pre-infection samples were considered necessary.

Trimming takes 1 base off V and 2 bases off J; junction bases not matched to a gene: 6. The germline V gene (reference sequence) gives CDR1 as SEHNR and CDR2 as FQNEAQ. The CDR3 holds 16 amino acids from the cysteine to the phenylalanine. Just the 48-base CDR3 DNA is kept, in frame starting at base 1. Ficoll-Paque density gradient centrifugation was the method used to isolate PBMCs. The sequencer was an Illumina NovaSeq 6000. TCRalpha and TCRbeta cDNA libraries were constructed by 5'RACE with constant-segment primers, with sample barcodes and unique molecular identifiers being introduced. RNA was extracted from every sample with Trizol reagent. The libraries were amplified in two PCR steps, and the second step added a second sample barcode and Illumina TruSeq adapters. The libraries were sequenced on an Illumina NovaSeq using 2 x 150 bp paired-end reads. On the authors' methods: Demultiplexing of reads and collapsing into UMI-guided consensus sequences were performed with migec v1.2.7. Using mixcr v2.1.11, the UMI consensuses were aligned to TRA and TRB V and J templates and assembled into clonotypes. Clonotypes were classified as expanded or contracted when called significant by both edgeR and NoisET, with noise models trained on biological replicates. For edgeR calls, a false discovery rate-adjusted p below 0.01 and a log2 fold-change threshold of 1 were applied. As an exploratory analysis of dynamics, max-normalized trajectories of the 1000 most abundant clonotypes were examined by PCA with hierarchical clustering. Separately sequenced CD4+ and CD8+ repertoires were used to assign the CD4 or CD8 phenotype of responding clones. The public reads were run again by TCRdb, first through fastp at Q25 and then through MiXCR, and only productive beta chains were kept. For every CDR3 protein sequence, its rows merge into one entry that carries the most common genes and DNA. The V and J calls come from TCRdb's annotation, not from the publication. In all, the sample holds over 450,000 distinct CDR3 sequences, and around 21% of those were seen once. About an eighth of the sample is held by the ten biggest clonotypes.

This clonotype was seen at least ten times. It has no known antigen specificity. No qualities accompany the bases; no much larger clone lies one base away. The receptor chain draws on TRBV7-9 and TRBJ2-7; 9 central nucleotides agree with TRBD1. Material for sequencing was PBMCs or a T cell subset sorted from them (not recorded which). This receptor was taken from an adult woman who had mild COVID-19 (a few samples of this study predate the infection). The sample titles of this study are shuffled in the database, so cell type and time point are left out; the donor was told from shared clones. The CDR3 region has the sequence CASSLGGTGRTYEQYF. The bases are TGTGCCAGCAGCTTAGGGGGGACAGGGAGGACCTACGAGCAGTACTTC.